Listed below are T cell receptor beta chains from one sample, sequenced in a study of T cells in Graves' hyperthyroidism and ophthalmopathy. Via MiXCR, TCRdb re-called the multiplex PCR reads, giving one row per CDR3 protein. The table shows roughly 93,000 distinct CDR3 sequences, with 35% to 45% occurring only once. Sample: peripheral blood or thyroid tissue (not recorded which). These receptors all stem from a woman aged 25 to 39 with Graves' hyperthyroidism. Both conserved end residues are part of each CDR3. A D gene is named only where the DNA matches it firmly. Size tells how often a clone was seen (once, few, many) or the class of an expanded clone, and some rows leave it out.

TRBJ2-7	-	TRBV10-2	TRBD2	CASSVLAGQNEQYF	TGCGCCAGCAGTGTACTAGCGGGACAGAACGAGCAGTACTTC
TRBJ1-1	many	TRBV18	-	CASSPQGGAAFF	TGTGCCAGCTCCCCCCAGGGAGGCGCGGCTTTCTTT
TRBJ1-2	-	TRBV20-1	TRBD1	CSAGAGGAGGYTF	TGCAGTGCTGGGGCAGGGGGCGCAGGCGGCTACACCTTC
TRBJ1-3	many	TRBV6-5	TRBD1	CASRFGQADGNTIYF	TGTGCCAGCAGATTTGGACAGGCCGATGGAAACACCATATATTTT
TRBJ2-2	-	TRBV15	-	CATSSVSPRHGELFF	TGTGCCACCAGCAGCGTTTCTCCGAGGCACGGGGAGCTGTTTTTT
TRBJ2-3	many	TRBV5-5	-	CASSFYDTQYF	TGTGCCAGCAGCTTTTATGATACGCAGTATTTT
TRBJ2-7	once	TRBV6-6	TRBD2	CASSGPGGHGYEQYF	TGTGCCAGCAGTGGACCGGGGGGGCACGGGTACGAGCAGTACTTC
TRBJ2-2	many	TRBV7-9	-	CASLAWGRPTGELFF	TGTGCCAGCCTTGCGTGGGGGCGGCCCACCGGGGAGCTGTTTTTT
TRBJ1-1	-	TRBV12-3/TRBV12-4	TRBD1	CASSAGTGMNTEAFF	TGTGCCAGCAGTGCCGGGACAGGGATGAACACTGAAGCTTTCTTT
TRBJ1-4	many	TRBV10-3	-	CAISEGVRQPGNEKLFF	TGTGCCATCAGTGAAGGGGTCAGACAACCAGGGAATGAAAAACTGTTTTTT
TRBJ2-2	-	TRBV14	TRBD2	CASSPSGSSTGELFF	TGTGCCAGCAGTCCTAGCGGGAGTAGCACCGGGGAGCTGTTTTTT
TRBJ2-6	many	TRBV10-3	TRBD1	CATSPLDRGDDGANVLTF	TGTGCCACTTCCCCCCTGGACAGGGGGGATGATGGGGCCAACGTCCTGACTTTC
TRBJ1-1	many	TRBV5-1	-	CASSLLGPGTEAFF	TGCGCCAGCAGCTTGCTGGGGCCGGGCACTGAAGCTTTCTTT
TRBJ1-5	many	TRBV20-1	-	CSAIRSNVNQPQHF	TGCAGTGCAATCCGGTCCAATGTTAATCAGCCCCAGCATTTT
TRBJ1-3	few	TRBV2	-	CASSGDTTGNTIYF	TGTGCCAGCAGCGGTGACACGACTGGAAACACCATATATTTT
TRBJ2-3	-	TRBV5-1	TRBD1	CASSPRGQADTQYF	TGCGCCAGCAGTCCCAGGGGGCAGGCAGATACGCAGTATTTT
TRBJ1-1	many	TRBV6-1	-	CASSEVSMNTEAFF	TGTGCCAGCAGTGAAGTTTCCATGAACACTGAAGCTTTCTTT
TRBJ1-5	-	TRBV5-1	-	CASSFRSNQPQHF	TGCGCCAGCAGCTTCCGTTCCAATCAGCCCCAGCATTTT
TRBJ2-7	medium-sized	TRBV2	-	CASRDSLEQYF	TGTGCCAGCAGGGACAGCCTCGAGCAGTACTTC
TRBJ1-4	many	TRBV4-1	-	CASSQDHRPTNEKLFF	TGCGCCAGCAGCCAAGATCATCGCCCAACTAATGAAAAACTGTTTTTT
TRBJ1-6	-	TRBV6-6	-	CASSSANTIYNSPLHF	TGTGCCAGCAGTTCCGCGAACACCATTTATAATTCACCCCTCCACTTT
TRBJ2-2	many	TRBV18	-	CASSQSTRGTGELFF	TGTGCCAGCTCACAATCGACGAGGGGCACCGGGGAGCTGTTTTTT
TRBJ2-5	-	TRBV7-9	TRBD1	CASSSKTGEETQYF	TGTGCCAGCAGCTCGAAAACAGGGGAGGAGACCCAGTACTTC
TRBJ1-1	many	TRBV5-8	-	CASSSGRTNTEAFF	TGTGCCAGCAGCTCCGGTAGGACGAACACTGAAGCTTTCTTT
TRBJ1-5	many	TRBV3-1	-	CASSQGGFLSAQHF	TGTGCCAGCAGCCAAGGGGGGTTTTTATCGGCCCAGCATTTT
TRBJ2-7	-	TRBV20-1	TRBD2	CSASSVSSGRGYEQYF	TGCAGTGCTAGCAGCGTATCTAGCGGGAGAGGCTACGAGCAGTACTTC
TRBJ2-7	many	TRBV28	-	CASNTGGTTYEQYF	TGTGCCAGCAACACTGGGGGGACGACCTACGAGCAGTACTTC
TRBJ2-3	many	TRBV12-3/TRBV12-4	-	CASSSAVPTDTQYF	TGTGCCAGCAGTTCCGCAGTTCCTACAGATACGCAGTATTTT
TRBJ2-5	once	TRBV14	-	CASSRGFQETQYF	TGTGCCAGCAGCCGGGGTTTCCAAGAGACCCAGTACTTC
TRBJ2-5	many	TRBV19	-	CASSLGGQETQYF	TGTGCCAGTTCTCTAGGGGGCCAAGAGACCCAGTACTTC
TRBJ1-2	many	TRBV12-3/TRBV12-4	-	CASSPLGYGYTF	TGTGCCAGCAGCCCTCTAGGCTATGGCTACACCTTC